This T cell receptor (beta chain) derives from a study of T cells in Graves' hyperthyroidism and ophthalmopathy. General study points: A model built on 13 V-J features separated ophthalmopathy from stable hyperthyroidism.

The sample holds many counts of this clonotype. Its cognate antigen is unknown. TCR beta CDR3 regions were amplified from RNA. Using the HTBI primer set, a first-round RT-PCR was run on the TCR CDR3. Each CDR3 protein gets one entry after TCRdb re-called the multiplex PCR reads with MiXCR. The sample comprises about 720,000 distinct CDR3 sequences, over 15% of which are singletons, and approximately 15% rests with the top ten. The patients, who ranged from 18 to 65 in age, presented with newly diagnosed hyperthyroidism lasting under 2 months. Together with thyroid ultrasound, orbital computed tomography, serum thyroxine and TRAb, clinical symptoms were used for diagnoses. Sequenced material: blood. This TCR derives from a woman aged 50 to 60 with Graves' hyperthyroidism that later progressed to Graves' ophthalmopathy.

CDR3 nucleotide sequence: TGTGCCAGCAGTTTAGACTTTACTTTCGGCAATGAGCAGTTCTTC. It encodes CASSLDFTFGNEQFF. V gene TRBV27 combines with J gene TRBJ2-1, with no clear D. The V end was cut by 2 bases, the J end by 6 bases, with 14 bases between. CDR1 is MNHEY and CDR2 is SMNVEV in the germline V gene (reference sequence). This CDR3 has 15 amino acids.